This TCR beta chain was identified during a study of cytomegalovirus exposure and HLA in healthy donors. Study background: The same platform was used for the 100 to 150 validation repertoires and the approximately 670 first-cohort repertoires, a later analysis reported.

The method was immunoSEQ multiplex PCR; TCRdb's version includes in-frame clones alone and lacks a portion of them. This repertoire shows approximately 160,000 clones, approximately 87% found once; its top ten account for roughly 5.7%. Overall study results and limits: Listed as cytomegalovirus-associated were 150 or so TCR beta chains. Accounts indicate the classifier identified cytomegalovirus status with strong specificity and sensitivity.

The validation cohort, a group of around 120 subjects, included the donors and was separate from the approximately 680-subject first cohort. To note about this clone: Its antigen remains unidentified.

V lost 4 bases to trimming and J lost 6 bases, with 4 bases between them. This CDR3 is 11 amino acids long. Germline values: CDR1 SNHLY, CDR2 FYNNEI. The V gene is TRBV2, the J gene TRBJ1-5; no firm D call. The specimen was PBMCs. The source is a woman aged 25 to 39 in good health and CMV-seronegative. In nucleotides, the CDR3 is TGTGCCAGCAGTGGAGGTCAGCCCCAGCATTTT. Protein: CASSGGQPQHF.